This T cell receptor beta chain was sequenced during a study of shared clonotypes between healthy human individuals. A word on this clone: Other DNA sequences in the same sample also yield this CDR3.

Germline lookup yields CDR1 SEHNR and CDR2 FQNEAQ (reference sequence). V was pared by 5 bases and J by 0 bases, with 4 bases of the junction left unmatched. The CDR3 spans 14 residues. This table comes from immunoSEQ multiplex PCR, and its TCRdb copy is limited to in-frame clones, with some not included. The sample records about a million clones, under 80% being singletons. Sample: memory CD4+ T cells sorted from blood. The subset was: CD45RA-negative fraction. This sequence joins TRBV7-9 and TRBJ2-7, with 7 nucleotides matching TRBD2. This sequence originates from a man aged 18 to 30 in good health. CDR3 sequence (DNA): TGTGCCAGCAGCCCTAGCGGTAGCTCCTACGAGCAGTACTTC. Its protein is CASSPSGSSYEQYF. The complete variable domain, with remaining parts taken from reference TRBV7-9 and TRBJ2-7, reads DTGVSQNPRHKITKRGQNVTFRCDPISEHNRLYWYRQTLGQGPEFLTYFQNEAQLEKSRLLSDRFSAERPKGSFSTLEIQRTEQGDSAMYLCASSPSGSSYEQYFGPGTRLTVT.